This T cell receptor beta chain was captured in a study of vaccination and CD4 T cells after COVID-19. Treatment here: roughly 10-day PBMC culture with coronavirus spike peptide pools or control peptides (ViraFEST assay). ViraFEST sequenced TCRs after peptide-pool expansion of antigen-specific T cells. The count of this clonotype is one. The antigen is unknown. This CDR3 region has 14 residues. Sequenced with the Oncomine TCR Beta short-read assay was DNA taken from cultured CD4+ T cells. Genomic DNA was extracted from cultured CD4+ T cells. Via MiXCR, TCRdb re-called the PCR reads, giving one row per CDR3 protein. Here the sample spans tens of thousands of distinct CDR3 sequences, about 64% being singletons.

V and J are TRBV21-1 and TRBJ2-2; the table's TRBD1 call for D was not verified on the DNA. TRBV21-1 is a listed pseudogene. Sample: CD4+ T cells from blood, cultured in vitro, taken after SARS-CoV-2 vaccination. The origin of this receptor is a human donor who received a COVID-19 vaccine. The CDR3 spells CARGPTGKDGELFF. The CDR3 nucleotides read TGTGCCAGGGGGCCGACGGGTAAGGACGGGGAGCTGTTTTTT.